This T cell receptor (beta chain) was found in a study of spatial heterogeneity in lung cancer. Study-wide background: Sequenced follow-up PBMC samples came a median of about 23 months after resection, where available.

As to time point: blood at routine non-recurrence follow-up after resection. TCRdb itself ran the 5' RACE reads through MiXCR, one entry per CDR3 protein. This table has more than 9,500 distinct CDR3 sequences, about a quarter appearing once. By its share, this clonotype is medium-sized. Germline-derived CDR1 and CDR2 are MNHNS and SASEGT. Trimming cost V 6 bases and J 2 bases; bases outside gene matches: 14. The CDR3 extends over 18 amino acids. The sample in question was PBMCs, obtained at follow-up. This receptor was taken from a female donor with early-stage non-small cell lung cancer. The gene calls are TRBV6-1 and TRBJ2-1; TRBD1 matches 9 bases. CDR3 loop: CASRAQGALRGAYNEQFF. CDR3 bases: TGTGCCAGCAGGGCACAGGGGGCACTGAGGGGGGCCTACAATGAGCAGTTCTTC.